This T cell receptor beta chain was observed in a study of T cell repertoires in cytomegalovirus infection. Broader study findings: Across the ex vivo response, the dominant clonotypes were HLA-C-restricted CMV-specific TCR beta clonotypes.

TCRdb re-called the reads with MiXCR, one entry per CDR3 protein. The table has some 500,000 distinct CDR3 sequences, around 35% seen once; the top ten hold about a sixth. About this clonotype itself: The antigen is not known.

This receptor was taken from a human donor in good health (CMV status not recorded). Some clones in this sample may be carry-over from other donors' samples. Source: cultured PBMCs, taken from culture after CMV antigen stimulation.

This chain's CDR3 is CASSPGTALQFF. CDR3 in DNA: TGTGCCAGCAGCCCCGGGACAGCCCTACAGTTCTTC. This chain connects TRBV7-9 to TRBJ2-1; the match to TRBD1 covers 7 bases. Trimming removed 5 bases from V and 13 bases from J; junction bases left unmatched: 8. Germline assignment: CDR1 SEHNR and CDR2 FQNEAQ (reference sequence). The CDR3 loop spans 12 amino acids.